This record concerns one T cell receptor beta chain sequence. As yet, its antigen is unknown. Sequencing used immunoSEQ multiplex PCR; TCRdb keeps in-frame clones, though not all of them. This table has about 710,000 clones, roughly two thirds appearing once. The CDR3 has 14 amino acids. The germline V gene has CDR1 MNHNY and CDR2 SVGAGI (reference sequence). V dropped 2 bases and J dropped 6; count of bases not matched to a gene: 4. The study separated CD4+ cells into CD45RA+ naive and CD45RA-negative memory subsets. This specimen comes from a study of shared clonotypes between healthy human individuals. Study-level findings and limits: The study's rarefaction showed incomplete sorted-subset sequencing despite large depth.

The specimen sequenced was memory CD4+ T cells sorted from blood. Subset of the sample: CD45RA-negative fraction. The V and J genes are TRBV6-6 and TRBJ1-5; TRBD1 aligns across 7 bases. The receptor's source is a woman aged 25 to 39 in good health. The CDR3 loop is CASSYGEGAQPQHF. DNA for the CDR3: TGTGCCAGCAGTTACGGTGAGGGGGCTCAGCCCCAGCATTTT.